This T cell receptor beta chain was sequenced for a study of cytomegalovirus exposure and HLA in healthy donors. Study-level points and caveats: In an earlier analysis, in some 500 donors, most V segments appeared productive either ~87% or ~30% of the time. Reports state that TCR beta sequences accurately predicted most subjects' HLA-A and HLA-B alleles.

PCR involved 60 Vbeta and 13 Jbeta primers. The repertoire was sequenced with immunoSEQ multiplex PCR; TCRdb's copy has only in-frame clones and lacks some. The table has more than 95,000 clones, under 20% seen once; the top ten hold 2.9%. The V gene's germline CDR1 is MDHEN and CDR2 SYDVKM. Trimming removed 6 bases at V and 4 bases at J, with 7 bases between. There are 11 residues in the CDR3. This clone was picked up a small number of times. Antigen: not known. The V and J genes are TRBV28 and TRBJ2-7; D unclear. This receptor was taken from a female donor in good health and CMV-seropositive. What was sequenced was PBMCs. The CDR3 sequence is CASSQRYEQYF. The CDR3 region has the DNA TGTGCCAGCAGCCAGCGTTACGAGCAGTACTTC.